The rows below give T cell receptor beta chains drawn from one sample of a study of Graves' ophthalmopathy and Graves' hyperthyroidism. Via MiXCR, TCRdb re-called the multiplex PCR reads, giving one row per CDR3 protein. The repertoire holds more than 1,000,000 distinct CDR3 sequences, with about 35% as singletons. Sequenced input: peripheral blood or thyroid tissue (not recorded which). These receptors all come from an adult man with Graves' hyperthyroidism. The CDR3 runs from the conserved cysteine through the conserved F or W.

v_gene	j_gene	CDR3aa
TRBV10-3	TRBJ2-7	CAISKGQGSLYEQYF
TRBV18	TRBJ1-5	CASSPYAYSNQPQHF
TRBV7-9	TRBJ2-5	CASSLVRLAQETQYF
TRBV7-2	TRBJ1-4	CASSFRGRDEKLFF
TRBV5-1	TRBJ1-4	CASSQYGGQGGEKLFF
TRBV7-9	TRBJ2-6	CASRGQDHSGANVLTF
TRBV20-1	TRBJ2-7	CSARDRGRNYEQYF
TRBV7-9	TRBJ2-5	CASSPIGQGETQYF
TRBV4-1	TRBJ1-3	CASSQDKSGNTIYF
TRBV29-1	TRBJ2-7	CSVGGRVNEQYF
TRBV7-2	TRBJ1-4	CASSRWGGEKLFF
TRBV19	TRBJ2-7	CASSMARPTSDEQYF
TRBV14	TRBJ1-1	CASPKTMNTEAFF
TRBV10-3	TRBJ1-1	CAIREGTNTEAFF
TRBV7-2	TRBJ1-2	CASSPAGTANYGYTF
TRBV2	TRBJ2-5	CASSPFPIEETQYF
TRBV2	TRBJ1-1	CASSRGTEAIF
TRBV7-2	TRBJ1-2	CASSSAPNRVGTF
TRBV20-1	TRBJ2-3	CSANGGSDTQYF
TRBV30	TRBJ1-2	CAWSVRGGYTF
TRBV2	TRBJ1-2	CASSEHTGYTF
TRBV7-2	TRBJ2-7	CASSRDRQGSQQYF
TRBV4-1	TRBJ1-2	CASSQDSASSAHGYTF
TRBV12-3/TRBV12-4	TRBJ2-2	CASTLRGLAAGELLF
TRBV6-6	TRBJ1-3	CASSYDGSGNTIYF
TRBV20-1	TRBJ2-7	CSASLTGGSYEQYF
TRBV29-1	TRBJ1-2	CSLEADYGYTF
TRBV29-1	TRBJ2-7	CRFGWTGAGEQYF
TRBV7-8	TRBJ2-5	CASSLETAGTQYF
TRBV19	TRBJ1-5	CASSRPQGINQPQHF
TRBV19	TRBJ1-5	CASSILQINQPQHF
TRBV29-1	TRBJ2-2	CSVYTATGELFF
TRBV5-1	TRBJ1-2	CASSLAPTESYGYTF
TRBV11-2	TRBJ2-5	CASSLDQARRETQYF
TRBV7-9	TRBJ2-7	CASSPPTGWDEQYF
TRBV2	TRBJ1-5	CASTPVGTFQPQHF
TRBV6-5	TRBJ1-1	CASSRTGGVEAFF
TRBV5-1	TRBJ2-5	CASKLGLAAPGWGQETQYF
TRBV6-2/TRBV6-3	TRBJ2-7	CASNNGQGYEQYF
TRBV15	TRBJ1-1	CATSGVGYTEAFF